These 20 T cell receptor beta chains came from one sample sequenced in a study of T cells after yellow fever vaccination (dated by TCRdb to between 2018 and 2020). Interpreted using the paper, the treatment or condition label stands for: live attenuated yellow fever vaccine strain. Preparation of the library involved 5' RACE. Instrument used: Illumina NovaSeq 6000. The public reads were run again by TCRdb, first through fastp at Q25 and then through MiXCR, and only productive beta chains were kept. Rows with a matching CDR3 protein are joined into one entry that keeps the most common DNA and genes. The sample includes a few hundred thousand distinct CDR3 sequences, with 3.6% observed a single time. The biggest ten clones account for about a quarter of the sample. Material: PBMCs, obtained on the day of the yellow fever booster vaccination. The receptors come from a man younger than 30 who received the YFV17D yellow fever vaccine.

This clonotype was seen ten or more times. The chain is built from TRBV10-3 and TRBJ2-5, with D unclear. Trimming stripped 3 bases from V and 5 bases from J, with 25 bases between. The germline V gene encodes CDR1 ENHRY and CDR2 SYGVKD. The CDR3 spans 18 residues. This CDR3 is CAISDLRSGGRLIETQYF. The CDR3 nucleotides read TGTGCCATCAGTGACCTTAGGTCCGGCGGCCGGTTGATCGAGACCCAGTACTTC.

This clonotype has at least ten counts. This rearrangement joins TRBV5-5 to TRBJ2-7, with 13 positions matching TRBD2. V lost 4 bases, J lost 3 bases, and 10 bases stayed unmatched. This CDR3 has 17 residues. CDR1 and CDR2 from the germline V gene are SGHKS and YYEKEE (reference sequence). In nucleotides, the CDR3 is TGTGCCAGCAGCGGTGGGACTAGCGGGGCGTACCTCTACGAGCAGTACTTC. Amino acid sequence: CASSGGTSGAYLYEQYF.

This clonotype was counted at least ten times. The rearrangement links TRBV10-3 to TRBJ2-3; possible D gene TRBD1, 5 bases. This CDR3 is built from 14 residues. V lost 4 bases, J lost 0 bases, and 8 bases lay in between. Germline V gives CDR1 ENHRY, CDR2 SYGVKD. The DNA for the CDR3 is TGTGCCATCAGTGTACAGGAGAGCACAGATACGCAGTATTTT. Translating it yields CAISVQESTDTQYF.

This clonotype was counted ten times or more. The V and J genes are TRBV4-3 and TRBJ1-4, with D maybe TRBD1 (5 bases). Germline V gene data show CDR1 as LGHNA and CDR2 as YSLEER. The CDR3 is 15 residues long. V lost 1 base and J 5 bases, leaving 11 bases between the germline ends. The CDR3 reads CASSQGGFGNEKLFF. The CDR3 DNA sequence: TGCGCCAGCAGCCAAGGGGGCTTTGGAAATGAAAAACTGTTTTTT.

This clonotype has ten or more counts. Written as DNA, the CDR3 is TGTGCCAGCAGCGCGAAAGGGATAGAGACCCAGTACTTC. It yields the protein CASSAKGIETQYF. This chain connects TRBV7-9 to TRBJ2-5; D gene uncertain. CDR1 is SEHNR, CDR2 FQNEAQ, per germline (reference sequence). Between the trimmed V and J ends, which lost 5 bases and 4 bases, there was a span of 11 bases. The CDR3 covers 13 residues.

V and J are TRBV5-1 and TRBJ1-1; 7 bases line up with TRBD1. V lost 6 bases, J lost 1 base, and 6 bases stayed unmatched. The CDR3 loop spans 14 amino acids. Germline-derived CDR1 and CDR2 are SGHRS and YFSETQ. The CDR3 DNA sequence: TGCGCCAGCAACCCGGGACAGCCGAACACTGAAGCTTTCTTT. Residues: CASNPGQPNTEAFF.

There are many counts of this clonotype. The chain has TRBV20-1 and TRBJ1-2; no reliable D call. Looked up from germline, CDR1 is DFQATT and CDR2 is SNEGSKA (reference sequence). V was cut by 2 bases and J by 1 base, with 20 bases left in between. CDR3 size: 17 residues. The CDR3 bases are TGCAGTGCTAGAACGCCGGACGCTATAATAATTAACTATGGCTACACCTTC. Protein product: CSARTPDAIIINYGYTF.

This clonotype appeared many times. The V gene is TRBV5-1, the J gene TRBJ2-2; D is uncertain. The germline V gene has CDR1 SGHRS and CDR2 YFSETQ. The CDR3 spans 14 residues. Between the trimmed V and J ends, which lost 2 bases and 4 bases, there was a span of 9 bases. DNA for the CDR3: TGCGCCAGCAGCTTACTACAGACCACCGGGGAGCTGTTTTTT. Residues: CASSLLQTTGELFF. Looking up the rest from reference TRBV5-1 and TRBJ2-2 gives the full variable domain: KAGVTQTPRYLIKTRGQQVTLSCSPISGHRSVSWYQQTPGQGLQFLFEYFSETQRNKGNFPGRFSGRQFSNSRSEMNVSTLELGDSALYLCASSLLQTTGELFFGEGSRLTVL.

This clonotype came up many times. The chain joins TRBV5-6 to TRBJ1-1; no reliable D call. The CDR3 is 13 residues long. The V gene's germline CDR1 is SGHDT and CDR2 YYEEEE. Trimming removed 0 bases from V and 0 bases from J, with 3 bases in between. The chain's CDR3 is CASSLELNTEAFF. The CDR3 DNA follows: TGTGCCAGCAGCTTGGAGCTGAACACTGAAGCTTTCTTT.

The chain is built from TRBV7-3 and TRBJ2-1; tentative D call: TRBD2 (7 bases). V lost 5 bases and J lost 7, with 18 bases in between. Per the germline V gene, CDR1 is SGHTA and CDR2 is FQGTGA. This CDR3 has 15 residues. The CDR3 protein is CASSEEGGVWNEQFF. CDR3 DNA sequence: TGTGCCAGCAGCGAGGAGGGGGGGGTGTGGAATGAGCAGTTCTTC.

V is TRBV12-3 or TRBV12-4 and J is TRBJ2-3; D is possibly TRBD2 (5 bases). V lost 4 bases, J lost 6 bases, and 17 bases lay in between. The CDR3 is 15 residues long. The DNA for the CDR3 is TGTGCCAGCAGTTACTTAGCGTCCGGTTCGGATACGCAGTATTTT. Amino acid sequence: CASSYLASGSDTQYF.

The table lists this clonotype with a few counts. This rearrangement joins TRBV4-1 to TRBJ2-3, with D possibly matching TRBD1 (7 bases). Trimming removed 2 bases at V and 2 bases at J, with 14 bases between. The CDR3 contains 16 residues. In germline, CDR1 is MGHRA, CDR2 YSYEKL. The CDR3 sequence: CASSQHYRGLTDTQYF. The CDR3 region has the DNA TGCGCCAGCAGCCAACACTACAGGGGACTCACAGATACGCAGTATTTT.

This chain links TRBV6-5 with TRBJ2-1; 11 bases fit TRBD2. This CDR3 has 14 residues. The germline V gene has CDR1 MNHEY and CDR2 SVGAGI. V was clipped by 6 bases and J by 7 bases; unmatched bases: 5. CDR3 amino acids: CASSTSGGGNEQFF. The CDR3 DNA sequence: TGTGCCAGCAGCACTAGCGGGGGTGGGAATGAGCAGTTCTTC.

This clonotype was recorded many times. In nucleotides, the CDR3 is TGTGCCAGCAGTTACGCTATTAGGACAGGGTGGGGGGGTAATTCACCCCTCCACTTT. Amino acid sequence: CASSYAIRTGWGGNSPLHF. This sequence joins TRBV6-5 and TRBJ1-6; TRBD1 agrees at 8 bases. Trimming at V came to 2 bases and at J to 6 bases, leaving 15 bases not matched to a gene. CDR3 length: 19 amino acids. From germline, CDR1 is MNHEY and CDR2 SVGAGI.

CDR3 in amino acids: CASSQNGGSGANVLTF. The CDR3 nucleotides read TGTGCCAGCAGCCAAAACGGGGGCTCTGGGGCCAACGTCCTGACTTTC. The chain links TRBV7-3 to TRBJ2-6; the D gene is possibly TRBD2 (6 bases). The V end lost 5 bases, the J end lost 0 bases, and 11 bases lay between the germline ends. Germline loops: CDR1 SGHTA, CDR2 FQGTGA. The CDR3 covers 16 residues.

This clonotype was observed many times. The J gene is TRBJ2-7, the V gene TRBV6-5, with TRBD2 matching over 7 bases. The CDR3 contains 16 residues. V lost 2 bases to trimming and J lost 0 bases; unmatched junction nucleotides: 7. CDR1 and CDR2 from the germline V gene are MNHEY and SVGAGI. Here the CDR3 DNA reads TGTGCCAGCAGTTACGGTCACGGGGGGTTCTCCTACGAGCAGTACTTC. Translating gives CASSYGHGGFSYEQYF.

This clonotype was seen ten or more times. The V gene is TRBV7-8, the J gene TRBJ1-1; a possible D gene is TRBD1 (5 bases). The CDR3 runs 14 residues. V was clipped by 4 bases and J by 1 base, with 10 bases between them. In germline, CDR1 is SGHVS, CDR2 FQNEAQ. CDR3 DNA sequence: TGTGCCAGCAGCTCTTGGGGGGGGAACACTGAAGCTTTCTTT. Residues: CASSSWGGNTEAFF. Variable domain in full (rest from reference TRBV7-8 and TRBJ1-1): GAGVSQSPRYKVAKRGQDVALRCDPISGHVSLFWYQQALGQGPEFLTYFQNEAQLDKSGLPSDRFFAERPEGSVSTLKIQRTQQEDSAVYLCASSSWGGNTEAFFGQGTRLTVV.

The chain has TRBV4-2 and TRBJ2-3; D is unclear. The germline CDR1 and CDR2 sequences are LGHNA and YNFKEQ. The V end was cut by 0 bases, the J end by 4 bases, with 11 bases between. CDR3 length: 15 residues. CDR3 in amino acids: CASSQEFADADTQYF. The CDR3 DNA follows: TGTGCCAGCAGCCAAGAGTTCGCAGACGCAGATACGCAGTATTTT.

The table lists this clonotype with many counts. In nucleotides, the CDR3 is TGTGCCAGCAGCCAAGTAGCGCCAGAGACCCAGTACTTC. It translates to CASSQVAPETQYF. The chain links TRBV3-1 to TRBJ2-5; tentatively, D is TRBD2 (5 bases). The V and J ends lost 1 base and 4 bases respectively, with 7 bases between them. Germline CDR1 LGHDT, CDR2 YNNKEL (reference sequence). The CDR3 spans 13 residues.

This clonotype came up many times. The chain is built from TRBV7-6 and TRBJ2-3, with 14 positions matching TRBD2. The V gene end was trimmed by 5 bases and the J gene end by 0 bases; junction bases not matched to a gene: 7. There are 18 residues in the CDR3. The V gene's germline CDR1 is SGHVS and CDR2 FNYEAQ. This chain's CDR3 is CASSSGTSGGFSTDTQYF. The CDR3 DNA reads as TGTGCCAGCAGCAGCGGGACTAGCGGGGGCTTCAGCACAGATACGCAGTATTTT.